The 5 T cell receptor beta chains listed next were all sequenced from one sample in a study of cytomegalovirus exposure and HLA in healthy donors. Method: immunoSEQ multiplex PCR; TCRdb's copy keeps in-frame clones and lacks some. The sample shows about 140,000 clones, 80% to 90% of them seen only once. Sequencing was performed on PBMCs. The receptors originated from a woman aged 25-40 years in good health and CMV-seronegative.

This sequence joins TRBV5-1 and TRBJ2-7; no reliable D call. From germline, CDR1 is SGHRS and CDR2 YFSETQ. Trimming pared 4 bases from V and 1 base from J, leaving 9 bases between. The CDR3 runs to 13 residues. The CDR3 loop reads CASSLAESYEQYF. The CDR3 DNA follows: TGCGCCAGCAGCCTGGCGGAGTCCTACGAGCAGTACTTC.

This clone was counted once. The chain has TRBV5-1 and TRBJ2-7, with a possible D match to TRBD1 (5 bases). Germline CDR1 and CDR2: SGHRS and YFSETQ. The germline V and J ends were trimmed by 5 bases and 9 bases, with 18 bases remaining between them. The CDR3 covers 13 residues. Written as DNA, the CDR3 is TGCGCCAGCAGAGTGGACACCGCTTTTCCGCAGTACTTC. It yields the protein CASRVDTAFPQYF.

This clone was detected a few times. This chain joins TRBV7-2 and TRBJ2-7; 12 nucleotides agree with TRBD2. From germline, CDR1 is SGHTA and CDR2 FQGNSA. Germline trimming cut 3 bases from V and 2 bases from J; bases unmatched to any gene: 2. The CDR3 runs to 15 residues. The CDR3 here is CASSFSSGGAYEQYF. The CDR3 bases are TGTGCCAGCAGCTTCTCTAGCGGGGGGGCCTACGAGCAGTACTTC. Drawing the rest from reference TRBV7-2 and TRBJ2-7, the complete variable domain is GAGVSQSPSNKVTEKGKDVELRCDPISGHTALYWYRQSLGQGLEFLIYFQGNSAPDKSGLPSDRFSAERTGGSVSTLTIQRTQQEDSAVYLCASSFSSGGAYEQYFGPGTRLTVT.

The chain is built from TRBV7-2 and TRBJ2-1; 8 positions agree with TRBD2. V dropped 5 bases and J dropped 7; count of bases not matched to a gene: 19. The CDR3 extends over 18 amino acids. The germline V gene encodes CDR1 SGHTA and CDR2 FQGNSA. In DNA form, the CDR3 reads TGTGCCAGCAGCACTCCAAGCGGGGGACCTAGGAGTGGAAATGAGCAGTTCTTC. This codes for CASSTPSGGPRSGNEQFF.

The chain recombines TRBV7-2 with TRBJ1-2; D is possibly TRBD1 (5 bases). The germline V gene encodes CDR1 SGHTA and CDR2 FQGNSA. Trimming pared 6 bases from V and 5 bases from J, leaving 16 bases between. The CDR3 is 14 residues long. CDR3 nucleotide sequence: TGTGCCAGCAGTCCCCGCCTGGGGGGATATGGCTACACCTTC. Encoded protein: CASSPRLGGYGYTF.